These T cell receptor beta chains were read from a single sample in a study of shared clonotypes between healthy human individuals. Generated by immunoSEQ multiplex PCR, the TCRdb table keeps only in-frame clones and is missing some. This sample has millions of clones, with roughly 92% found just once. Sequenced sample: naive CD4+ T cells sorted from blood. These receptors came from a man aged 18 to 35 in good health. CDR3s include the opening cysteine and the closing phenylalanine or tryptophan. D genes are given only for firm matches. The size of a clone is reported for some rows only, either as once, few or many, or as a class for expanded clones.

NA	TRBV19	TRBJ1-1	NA	TGTGCCAGTATGAGGCAGGGCCACACTGAAGCTTTCTTT	CASMRQGHTEAFF
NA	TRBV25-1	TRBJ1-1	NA	TGTGCCAGCAGTGAAATCGTTTACACTGAAGCTTTCTTT	CASSEIVYTEAFF
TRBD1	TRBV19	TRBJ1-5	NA	TGTGCCAGTAGTATGGGGACAGCGAATCAGCCCCAGCATTTT	CASSMGTANQPQHF
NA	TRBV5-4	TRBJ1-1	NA	TGTGCCAGCAGCTTACTGGACAAGAACACTGAAGCTTTCTTT	CASSLLDKNTEAFF
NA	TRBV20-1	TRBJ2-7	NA	TGCAGTGCCCTCCGGGGCGAGCAGTACTTC	CSALRGEQYF
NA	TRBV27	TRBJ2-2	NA	TGTGCCAGCAGTCGCACTTCCGCCACCGGGGAGCTGTTTTTT	CASSRTSATGELFF
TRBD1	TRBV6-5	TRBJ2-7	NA	TGTGCCAGCAGTTACAGGGACAGGGGCTTATACGAGCAGTACTTC	CASSYRDRGLYEQYF
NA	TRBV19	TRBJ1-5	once	TGTGCCAGTAGACCTACAGGGCTTATCAAGCCCCAGCATTTT	CASRPTGLIKPQHF
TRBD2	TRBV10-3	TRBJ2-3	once	TGTGCCATCAGCCGGACTAGCGGAGGCCCAGATACGCAGTATTTT	CAISRTSGGPDTQYF
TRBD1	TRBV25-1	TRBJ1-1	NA	TGTGCCAGCCCAGTGAAGTTTCGGGACAGCAAGAACACTGAAGCTTTCTTT	CASPVKFRDSKNTEAFF
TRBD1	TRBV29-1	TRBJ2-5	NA	TGCAGCGCTGGACAGGGAGTTGAGACCCAGTACTTC	CSAGQGVETQYF
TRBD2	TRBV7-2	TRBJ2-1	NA	TGTGCCAGCAGCTTAGTGGGCGGGAGCTACAATGAGCAGTTCTTC	CASSLVGGSYNEQFF
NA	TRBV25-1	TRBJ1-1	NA	TGTGCCAGCAGTGAACACGGACGCTCGGCTGAAGCTTTCTTT	CASSEHGRSAEAFF
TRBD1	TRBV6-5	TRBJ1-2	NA	TGTGCCAGCAGTGCCAAGACAGGGTTTCAAGGCTACACCTTC	CASSAKTGFQGYTF
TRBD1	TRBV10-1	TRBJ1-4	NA	TGCGCCAGCAGTGCGCCCGGGACAGGGTCCCCTGCAACTAATGAAAAACTGTTTTTT	CASSAPGTGSPATNEKLFF
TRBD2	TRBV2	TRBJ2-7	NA	TGTGCCAGCAGAGAGGGACTAGTCGAGTACGAGCAGTACTTC	CASREGLVEYEQYF
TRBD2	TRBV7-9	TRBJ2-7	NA	TGTGCCAGCAGCTTAGGGTTAGCGGGAGACGAGCAGTACTTC	CASSLGLAGDEQYF
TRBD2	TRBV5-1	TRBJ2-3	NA	TGCGCCAGCAGCTCAGGGAGGGAAACGAGCACAGATACGCAGTATTTT	CASSSGRETSTDTQYF
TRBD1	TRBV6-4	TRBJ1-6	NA	TGTGCCAGCAGGCGGGACAGTAAGAGTAATTCACCCCTCCACTTT	CASRRDSKSNSPLHF
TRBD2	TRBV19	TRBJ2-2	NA	TGTGCCAGTAGTTTTAGGACTAGCCCACTTACTAACACCGGGGAGCTGTTTTTT	CASSFRTSPLTNTGELFF
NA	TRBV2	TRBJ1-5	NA	TGTGCCAGCAGCGCCGCAGGTCCCCAGCATTTT	CASSAAGPQHF
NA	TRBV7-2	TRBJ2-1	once	TGTGCCAGCAGCTTAGCGGGAGCCTACAATGAGCAGTTCTTC	CASSLAGAYNEQFF